Listed below are T cell receptor beta chains from one sample, sequenced in a study of control samples from healthy donors and cancer patients. Repertoires were generated with immunoSEQ multiplex PCR, while TCRdb's copy carries only in-frame clones and drops some. The data contain some 120,000 clones, 70% to 90% of them singletons. Sequencing was done on a sample of blood. Receptors originate from a man aged 55 to 69 in good health. Both conserved end residues are part of each CDR3. The order of the fields is J gene, V gene, D gene, clone size, CDR3 protein, CDR3 DNA. A D gene is named only where the DNA matches it firmly. Clone size is given for some rows only: seen once, a few or many times, or a class if the clone is expanded.

>TRBJ1-2|TRBV27|TRBD1|NA
CASSLGQLNYGYTF
TGTGCCAGCAGTTTGGGACAGCTTAACTATGGCTACACCTTC
>TRBJ1-2|TRBV29-1|NA|NA
CSVEDLAERGYTF
TGCAGCGTTGAAGATCTGGCAGAACGAGGCTACACCTTC
>TRBJ1-6|TRBV3-1/TRBV3-2|NA|NA
CASSQAQHNSPLHF
TGTGCCAGCAGCCAAGCACAGCATAATTCACCCCTCCACTTT
>TRBJ1-5|TRBV6-2/TRBV6-3|NA|NA
CASSSPGNQPQHF
TGTGCCAGCAGTTCTCCAGGGAATCAGCCCCAGCATTTT
>TRBJ1-2|TRBV28|TRBD1|NA
CASSPPPGQGYYGYTF
TGTGCCAGCAGTCCTCCACCGGGACAGGGGTACTATGGCTACACCTTC
>TRBJ1-5|TRBV5-6|NA|NA
CASSLVGHSNQPQHF
TGTGCCAGCAGCTTGGTCGGCCATAGCAATCAGCCCCAGCATTTT
>TRBJ1-6|TRBV3-1/TRBV3-2|NA|NA
CASSPRMSSYNSPLHF
TGTGCCAGCAGCCCCCGGATGAGCTCCTATAATTCACCCCTCCACTTT
>TRBJ1-3|TRBV30|TRBD1|NA
CAWGTGNSGNTIYF
TGTGCCTGGGGGACAGGAAACTCTGGAAACACCATATATTTT
>TRBJ1-5|TRBV7-9|TRBD1|NA
CASSSGTGGGQPQHF
TGTGCCAGCAGCTCCGGGACAGGGGGCGGTCAGCCCCAGCATTTT
>TRBJ2-2|TRBV5-6|NA|NA
CASSRDLNTGELFF
TGTGCCAGCAGCCGGGACTTAAACACCGGGGAGCTGTTTTTT
>TRBJ1-3|TRBV5-1|TRBD1|few
CASSLTGVGNTIYF
TGCGCCAGCAGCCTGACAGGGGTCGGAAACACCATATATTTT
>TRBJ2-2|TRBV7-2|NA|few
CASSARINAGELFF
TGTGCCAGCAGCGCCCGGATAAACGCCGGGGAGCTGTTTTTT
>TRBJ2-4|TRBV28|NA|NA
CASSLPSPLGGPGTKNIQYF
TGTGCCAGCAGTTTACCCTCGCCTCTCGGGGGGCCGGGGACCAAAAACATTCAGTACTTC
>TRBJ1-6|TRBV7-2|NA|NA
CASSVQAGQYSPLHF
TGTGCCAGCAGCGTCCAAGCAGGGCAGTATTCACCCCTCCACTTT
>TRBJ1-2|TRBV19|NA|NA
CASSTRTDFYGYTF
TGTGCCAGTAGTACTCGGACGGATTTCTATGGCTACACCTTC
>TRBJ1-2|TRBV2|TRBD1|NA
CASSRTGYFDYGYTF
TGTGCCAGCAGTCGGACAGGGTATTTCGACTATGGCTACACCTTC
>TRBJ1-5|TRBV6-5|NA|NA
CASSMGRRSNQPQHF
TGTGCCAGCAGTATGGGACGGAGGAGCAATCAGCCCCAGCATTTT
>TRBJ2-2|TRBV6-5|NA|once
CASSYSNTGELFF
TGTGCCAGCAGTTACTCGAACACCGGGGAGCTGTTTTTT
>TRBJ2-6|TRBV4-1|NA|NA
CASSLYPPGANVLTF
TGCGCCAGCAGCCTGTATCCCCCTGGGGCCAACGTCCTGACTTTC
>TRBJ1-2|TRBV6-6|NA|NA
CASSTRSGAGNYGYTF
TGTGCCAGCAGCACGAGGTCTGGGGCGGGAAACTATGGCTACACCTTC
>TRBJ2-2|TRBV24-1|NA|NA
CATSDTHDGVNTGELFF
TGTGCCACCAGTGACACCCATGATGGTGTTAACACCGGGGAGCTGTTTTTT
>TRBJ2-1|TRBV30|TRBD2|NA
CAWSGGLDNEQFF
TGTGCCTGGAGCGGGGGGTTGGATAATGAGCAGTTCTTC
>TRBJ1-5|TRBV5-5|NA|once
CASRRGFERNQPQHF
TGTGCCAGCAGGAGGGGTTTCGAGCGCAATCAGCCCCAGCATTTT
>TRBJ1-1|TRBV10-3|NA|NA
CAISSMYEAFF
TGTGCCATCAGCAGCATGTATGAAGCTTTCTTT
>TRBJ1-2|TRBV29-1|NA|NA
CSVAGGGGYGYTF
TGCAGCGTTGCGGGGGGAGGCGGCTATGGCTACACCTTC
>TRBJ2-6|TRBV4-1|NA|NA
CASSQERVSGANVLTF
TGCGCCAGCAGCCAAGAGAGGGTTTCTGGGGCCAACGTCCTGACTTTC
>TRBJ1-4|TRBV30|TRBD1|NA
CAWGTGLGEKLFF
TGTGCCTGGGGGACAGGGCTCGGAGAAAAACTGTTTTTT
>TRBJ1-1|TRBV3-1/TRBV3-2|NA|once
CASSQVAGNTEAFF
TGTGCCAGCAGCCAAGTGGCGGGTAACACTGAAGCTTTCTTT
>TRBJ2-7|TRBV7-8|TRBD1|NA
CASSRRQGPYEQYF
TGTGCCAGCAGCAGAAGACAGGGGCCCTACGAGCAGTACTTC
>TRBJ2-5|TRBV9|TRBD2|once
CASSPGLVETQYF
TGTGCCAGCAGCCCCGGACTAGTGGAGACCCAGTACTTC
>TRBJ2-5|TRBV19|TRBD1|NA
CASSKDRGLKTQYF
TGTGCCAGTAGTAAAGACAGGGGGCTAAAGACCCAGTACTTC
>TRBJ1-2|TRBV18|NA|NA
CASSPTPANYGYTF
TGTGCCAGCTCACCTACCCCAGCTAACTATGGCTACACCTTC
>TRBJ1-1|TRBV19|NA|NA
CASSRNSEAFF
TGTGCCAGTAGTAGGAATTCTGAAGCTTTCTTT
>TRBJ1-1|TRBV3-1/TRBV3-2|TRBD1|NA
CASSQAGTGWNQAFF
TGTGCCAGCAGCCAAGCCGGGACAGGGTGGAACCAAGCTTTCTTT
>TRBJ2-6|TRBV15|NA|NA
CATSRGGDLNNVLTF
TGTGCCACCAGCAGAGGAGGGGACCTCAACAACGTCCTGACTTTC
>TRBJ2-7|TRBV5-1|NA|NA
CASSLSFGSSVGTLPSYEQYF
TGCGCCAGCAGCTTAAGTTTCGGTTCGAGTGTAGGGACCCTCCCGAGCTACGAGCAGTACTTC